The 13 T cell receptor beta chains in this list originate from one sample, sequenced in a study of blood T cells in healthy people across ages (dated by TCRdb to between 2015 and 2017). To prepare the library, 5' RACE was applied. Sequencer: Illumina HiSeq 2500. A second PCR of about 6 to 11 cycles was run with a J-beta primer mix and a sample-barcoded 5' primer. Using fastp at Q25 and MiXCR, TCRdb reprocessed the public reads and kept productive beta chains. Merged by CDR3 protein, the rows form single entries marked with the most common genes and DNA. Present in this sample are over 1.5 million distinct CDR3 sequences, 40% to 55% of which were seen just once. Roughly 2.1% of the sample is taken by the ten largest. The specimen sequenced was blood. These receptors came from a middle-aged woman in good health.

This chain links TRBV27 with TRBJ2-4; 7 bases align to TRBD1. V gave up 0 bases and J gave up 6 bases; unmatched junction bases: 8. This CDR3 contains 16 residues. Germline CDR1 and CDR2: MNHEY and SMNVEV (reference sequence). CDR3 in DNA: TGTGCCAGCAGTTTATCCCCGGCAGGGGGAATAAACATTCAGTACTTC. Translated: CASSLSPAGGINIQYF.

This clonotype occurred many times. This chain connects TRBV5-1 to TRBJ2-5; 11 positions match TRBD2. There are 15 residues in the CDR3. V lost 4 bases to trimming and J lost 2 bases; unmatched junction nucleotides: 4. Germline lookup yields CDR1 SGHRS and CDR2 YFSETQ. The CDR3 reads CASSQTSGGQETQYF. The CDR3 DNA reads TGCGCCAGCAGCCAAACTAGCGGGGGACAAGAGACCCAGTACTTC.

This chain uses TRBV20-1 with TRBJ2-7; weak D call: TRBD2 (7 bases). This CDR3 comprises 16 residues. V was clipped by 5 bases and J by 2 bases, with 22 bases between them. Per germline, CDR1 DFQATT and CDR2 SNEGSKA (reference sequence). CDR3 sequence: CSAPPWGRGSTYEQYF. The CDR3 bases are TGCAGTGCTCCTCCGTGGGGGCGGGGGTCAACCTACGAGCAGTACTTC.

This clonotype was seen a few times. It may be a read error: a sequence one base away is much more abundant. This chain joins TRBV7-2 and TRBJ2-5, with D unresolved. Germline V CDR1 and CDR2: SGHTA, FQGNSA. This CDR3 is 13 amino acids long. The V end lost 0 bases, the J end lost 3 bases, and 5 bases lay between the germline ends. CDR3 nucleotide sequence: TGTGCCAGCAGCTTAGCGTGGAAAGAGACCCAGTACTTC. Its translation: CASSLAWKETQYF.

The CDR3 sequence is CSARVGALVTEAFF. CDR3 coding DNA: TGCAGTGCTAGAGTTGGGGCCCTGGTGACTGAAGCTTTCTTT. This chain joins TRBV20-1 and TRBJ1-1, with D possibly matching TRBD1 (5 bases). In germline, CDR1 is DFQATT, CDR2 SNEGSKA (reference sequence). This CDR3 is 14 amino acids long. V was shortened by 1 base and J by 5 bases, with 14 bases between the two germline ends.

This clonotype appeared a single time. This rearrangement joins TRBV20-1 to TRBJ2-7, with 7 bases lining up with TRBD1. The germline CDR1 and CDR2 sequences are DFQATT and SNEGSKA (reference sequence). The CDR3 extends over 12 amino acids. The CDR3 DNA sequence: TGCAGGGCTCGACAGGGTTCCTACGAGCAGTACTTC. Amino acid sequence: CRARQGSYEQYF.

This clonotype was picked up a small number of times. The chain has TRBV15 and TRBJ2-5, with 8 bases fitting TRBD2. CDR3 length: 16 residues. The V gene's germline CDR1 is LNHNV and CDR2 YYDKDF (reference sequence). V lost 0 bases and J lost 2; bases outside the gene matches: 5. The CDR3: CATSRERAGVQETQYF. CDR3 nucleotides: TGTGCCACCAGCAGAGAAAGAGCGGGGGTACAAGAGACCCAGTACTTC. Together with reference TRBV15 and TRBJ2-5, the CDR3 gives the full variable domain: DAMVIQNPRYQVTQFGKPVTLSCSQTLNHNVMYWYQQKSSQAPKLLFHYYDKDFNNEADTPDNFQSRRPNTSFCFLDIRSPGLGDTAMYLCATSRERAGVQETQYFGPGTRLLVL.

This chain uses TRBV28 with TRBJ2-6; D might be TRBD2 (6 bases). Trimming left V 9 bases short and J 4 bases short, with 19 bases between. Germline V gene sequence: CDR1 MDHEN, CDR2 SYDVKM. CDR3 length: 16 residues. CDR3 in amino acids: CASRQGLREGANVLTF. DNA for the CDR3: TGTGCCAGTAGGCAAGGCCTGCGGGAAGGGGCCAACGTCCTGACTTTC. Together with reference TRBV28 and TRBJ2-6, the CDR3 gives the full variable domain: DVKVTQSSRYLVKRTGEKVFLECVQDMDHENMFWYRQDPGLGLRLIYFSYDVKMKEKGDIPEGYSVSREKKERFSLILESASTNQTSMYLCASRQGLREGANVLTFGAGSRLTVL.

The chain links TRBV4-1 to TRBJ1-2; the match to TRBD1 covers 9 bases. Per germline, CDR1 MGHRA and CDR2 YSYEKL. V shed 1 base and J 5 bases; nucleotides not matched to a gene: 2. The CDR3 runs to 14 residues. The DNA of the CDR3 is TGCGCCAGCAGCCAAGCGGGACAGGGATATGGCTACACCTTC. Amino acid sequence: CASSQAGQGYGYTF.

The chain uses TRBV15 and TRBJ1-1; maybe TRBD1 (5 bases). V was cut by 1 base and J by 1 base, with 10 bases left in between. CDR3 length: 15 residues. Germline loops: CDR1 LNHNV, CDR2 YYDKDF (reference sequence). The CDR3 DNA follows: TGTGCCACCAGCAGAGTGGGGGACCCGAACACTGAAGCTTTCTTT. It translates to CATSRVGDPNTEAFF.

As regards this clonotype: One end of the junction fails to match germline, which may point to a read error. CDR3 in amino acids: CSARVGYYGYTF. The CDR3 DNA reads TGCAGTGCTAGAGTCGGCTACTACGGCTACACCTTC. The rearrangement links TRBV20-1 to TRBJ1-2, with D uncertain. The CDR3 totals 12 residues. Germline-derived CDR1 and CDR2 are DFQATT and SNEGSKA (reference sequence).

The V call is TRBV2, the J call TRBJ2-3, with 9 nucleotides matching TRBD2. Germline V CDR1 and CDR2: SNHLY, FYNNEI. The CDR3 is made up of 14 amino acids. The V segment lost 4 bases and the J segment 7 bases; nucleotides outside the gene matches: 6. CDR3 nucleotides: TGTGCCAGCAGTGTTAGACTAGCGGAAAATACGCAGTATTTT. Translated: CASSVRLAENTQYF.

This sequence joins TRBV20-1 and TRBJ2-1; 8 bases line up with TRBD2. The germline CDR1 and CDR2 sequences are DFQATT and SNEGSKA (reference sequence). The length of the CDR3 is 15 residues. V dropped 5 bases and J dropped 7; count of bases not matched to a gene: 13. The chain's CDR3 is CSAPLVAGGGNEQFF. The CDR3 DNA sequence: TGCAGTGCTCCGCTCGTGGCGGGGGGAGGGAATGAGCAGTTCTTC.